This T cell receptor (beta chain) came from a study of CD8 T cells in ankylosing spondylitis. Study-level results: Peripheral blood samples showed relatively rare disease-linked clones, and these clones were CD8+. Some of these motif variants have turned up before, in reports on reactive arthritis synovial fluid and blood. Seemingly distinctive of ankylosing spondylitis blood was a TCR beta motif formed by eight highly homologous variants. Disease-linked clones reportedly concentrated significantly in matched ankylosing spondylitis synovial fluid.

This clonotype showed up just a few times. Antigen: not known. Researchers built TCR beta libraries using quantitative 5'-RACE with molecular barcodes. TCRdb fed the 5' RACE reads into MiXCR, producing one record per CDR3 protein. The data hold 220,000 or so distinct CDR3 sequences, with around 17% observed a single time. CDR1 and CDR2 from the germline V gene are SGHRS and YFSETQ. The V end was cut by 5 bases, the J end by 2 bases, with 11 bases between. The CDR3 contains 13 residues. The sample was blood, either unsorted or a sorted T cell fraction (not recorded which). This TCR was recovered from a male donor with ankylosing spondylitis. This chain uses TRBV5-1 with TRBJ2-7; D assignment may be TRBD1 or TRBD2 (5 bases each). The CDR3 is CASRGTPTYEQYF. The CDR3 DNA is TGCGCCAGCAGAGGGACCCCCACCTACGAGCAGTACTTC.